These T cell receptor beta chains were read from a single sample in a study of regulatory T cells in long-lasting Graves disease. One entry per CDR3 protein results from TCRdb running MiXCR on the multiplex PCR reads. The sample carries around 460,000 distinct CDR3 sequences, roughly 23% recorded once. Specimen: peripheral blood mononuclear cells (PBMCs), collected when the disease was refractory, from a patient treated with antithyroid drugs. The receptors originated from a female donor with Graves disease. The CDR3 runs from the conserved cysteine through the conserved F or W. Not all rows give a size; the values are once, few, many and, for expanded clones, a class.

-,TRBV20-1,CSAISPGQGDSRAFF
many,TRBV12-5,CASGLPGINYGYTF
few,TRBV7-8,CASSRVRAGAGSEQYF
many,TRBV19,CASSGGFNQPQHF
many,TRBV2,CASSVLDTEAFF
many,TRBV12-3/TRBV12-4,CASSWTGGNTGELFF
-,TRBV28,CASSYQGSEKLFF
-,TRBV5-6,CASSYAGTLRDTEAFF
many,TRBV12-3/TRBV12-4,CASSSLGDSNQPQHF
few,TRBV6-1,CASSEFQGNQPQHF
-,TRBV5-1,CASSLDPWANEKLFF
-,TRBV20-1,CSARGDRTYNEQFF
many,TRBV6-1,CASRDTGKEKLFF